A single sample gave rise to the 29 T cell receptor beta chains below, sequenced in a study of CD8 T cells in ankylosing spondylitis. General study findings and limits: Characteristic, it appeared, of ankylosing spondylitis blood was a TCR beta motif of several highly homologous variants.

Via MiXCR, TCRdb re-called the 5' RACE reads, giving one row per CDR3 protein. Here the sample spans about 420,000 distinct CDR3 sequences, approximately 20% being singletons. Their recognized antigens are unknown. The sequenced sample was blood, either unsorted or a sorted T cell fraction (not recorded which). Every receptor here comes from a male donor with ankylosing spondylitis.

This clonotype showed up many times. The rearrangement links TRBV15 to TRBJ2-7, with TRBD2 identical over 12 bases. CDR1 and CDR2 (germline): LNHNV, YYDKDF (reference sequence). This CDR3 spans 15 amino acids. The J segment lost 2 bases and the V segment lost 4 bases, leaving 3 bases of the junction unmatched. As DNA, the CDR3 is TGTGCCACCAGCACAAGACTAGCGGGAGCCTACGAGCAGTACTTC. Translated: CATSTRLAGAYEQYF.

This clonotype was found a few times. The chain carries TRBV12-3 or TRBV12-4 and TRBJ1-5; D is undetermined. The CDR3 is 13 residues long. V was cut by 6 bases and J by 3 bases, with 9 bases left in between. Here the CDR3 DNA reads TGTGCCAGCAGGTCGTCTCTCAATCAGCCCCAGCATTTT. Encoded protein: CASRSSLNQPQHF.

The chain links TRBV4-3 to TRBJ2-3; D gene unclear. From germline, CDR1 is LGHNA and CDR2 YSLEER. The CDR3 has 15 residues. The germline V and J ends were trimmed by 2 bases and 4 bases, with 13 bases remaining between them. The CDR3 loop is CASSQQTRAADTQYF. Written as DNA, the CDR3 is TGCGCCAGCAGCCAACAGACCCGAGCTGCAGATACGCAGTATTTT.

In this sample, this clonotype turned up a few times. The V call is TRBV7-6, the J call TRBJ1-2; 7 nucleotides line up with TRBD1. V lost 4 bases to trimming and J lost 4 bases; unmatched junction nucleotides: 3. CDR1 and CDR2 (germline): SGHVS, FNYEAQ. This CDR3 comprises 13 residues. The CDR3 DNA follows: TGTGCCAGCAGCTCCGGACAGGCCTATGGCTACACCTTC. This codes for CASSSGQAYGYTF.

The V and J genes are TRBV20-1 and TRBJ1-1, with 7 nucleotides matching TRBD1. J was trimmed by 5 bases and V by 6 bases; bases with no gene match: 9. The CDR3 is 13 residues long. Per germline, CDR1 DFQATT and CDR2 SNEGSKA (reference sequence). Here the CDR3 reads CSATPGQSTEAFF. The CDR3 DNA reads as TGCAGTGCCACGCCGGGACAGAGTACTGAAGCTTTCTTT.

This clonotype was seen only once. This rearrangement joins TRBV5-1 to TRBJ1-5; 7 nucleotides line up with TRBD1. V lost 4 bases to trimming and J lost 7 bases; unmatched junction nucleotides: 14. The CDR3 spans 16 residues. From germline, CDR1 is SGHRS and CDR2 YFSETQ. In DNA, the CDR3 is TGCGCCAGCAGCCCAGGGGGAACGGACAAGGTCCAGCCCCAGCATTTT. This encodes CASSPGGTDKVQPQHF.

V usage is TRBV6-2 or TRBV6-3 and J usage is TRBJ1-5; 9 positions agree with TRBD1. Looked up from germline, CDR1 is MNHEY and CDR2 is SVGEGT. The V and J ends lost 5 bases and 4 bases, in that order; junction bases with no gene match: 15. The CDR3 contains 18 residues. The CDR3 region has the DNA TGTGCCAGCAGTAACGGACAGGGGAAGTCATACTTTAATCAGCCCCAGCATTTT. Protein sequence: CASSNGQGKSYFNQPQHF.

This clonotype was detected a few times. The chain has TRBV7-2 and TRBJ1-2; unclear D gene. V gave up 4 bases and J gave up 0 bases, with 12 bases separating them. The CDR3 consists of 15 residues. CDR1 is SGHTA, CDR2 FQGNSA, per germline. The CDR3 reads CASSSQPSPNYGYTF. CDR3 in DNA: TGTGCCAGCAGCTCCCAGCCCAGCCCTAACTATGGCTACACCTTC.

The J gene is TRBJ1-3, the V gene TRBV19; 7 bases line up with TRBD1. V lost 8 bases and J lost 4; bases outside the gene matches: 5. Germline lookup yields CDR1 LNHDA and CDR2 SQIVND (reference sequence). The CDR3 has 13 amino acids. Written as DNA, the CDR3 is TGTGCCAGTTCCACAGGGGCCGGAAACACCATATATTTT. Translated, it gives CASSTGAGNTIYF.

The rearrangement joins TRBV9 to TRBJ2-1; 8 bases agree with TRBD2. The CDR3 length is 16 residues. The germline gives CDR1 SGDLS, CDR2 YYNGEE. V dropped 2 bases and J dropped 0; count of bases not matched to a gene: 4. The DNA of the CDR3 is TGTGCCAGCAGCGTGTCCGGGAGGGCCTCCTACAATGAGCAGTTCTTC. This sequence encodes CASSVSGRASYNEQFF. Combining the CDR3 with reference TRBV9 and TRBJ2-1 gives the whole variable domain DSGVTQTPKHLITATGQRVTLRCSPRSGDLSVYWYQQSLDQGLQFLIQYYNGEERAKGNILERFSAQQFPDLHSELNLSSLELGDSALYFCASSVSGRASYNEQFFGPGTRLTVL.

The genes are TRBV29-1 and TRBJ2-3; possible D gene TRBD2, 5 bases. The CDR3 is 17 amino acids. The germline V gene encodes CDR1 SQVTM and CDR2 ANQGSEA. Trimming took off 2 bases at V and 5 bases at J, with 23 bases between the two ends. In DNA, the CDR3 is TGCAGCGTTGAATCCCAGCGGTACCCTATACGGGGAGATACGCAGTATTTT. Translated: CSVESQRYPIRGDTQYF.

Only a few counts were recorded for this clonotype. CDR3 nucleotides: TGCAGCGTCGGACACCAGGGGACTGAAGCTTTCTTT. This gives the protein CSVGHQGTEAFF. The gene calls are TRBV29-1 and TRBJ1-1; tentatively, D is TRBD1 (6 bases). With 6 bases removed from V and 5 bases from J, the gap between germline ends came to 13 bases. Per germline, CDR1 SQVTM and CDR2 ANQGSEA. This CDR3 spans 12 amino acids.

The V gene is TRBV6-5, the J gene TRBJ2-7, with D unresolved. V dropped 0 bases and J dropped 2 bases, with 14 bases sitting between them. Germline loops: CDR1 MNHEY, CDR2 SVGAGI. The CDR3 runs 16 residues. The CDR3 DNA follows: TGTGCCAGCAGTTACTCAACATCGCCACGGGCCTACGAGCAGTACTTC. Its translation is CASSYSTSPRAYEQYF.

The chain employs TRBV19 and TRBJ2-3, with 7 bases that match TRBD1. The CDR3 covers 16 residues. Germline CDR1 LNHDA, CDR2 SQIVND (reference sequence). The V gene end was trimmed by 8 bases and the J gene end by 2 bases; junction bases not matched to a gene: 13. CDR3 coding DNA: TGTGCCAGTTACCCGTACAGGGGCTCCACCACAGATACGCAGTATTTT. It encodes CASYPYRGSTTDTQYF.

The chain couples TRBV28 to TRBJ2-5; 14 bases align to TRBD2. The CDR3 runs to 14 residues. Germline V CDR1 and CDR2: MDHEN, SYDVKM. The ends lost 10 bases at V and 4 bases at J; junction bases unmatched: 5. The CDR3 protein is CAILGLAGAETQYF. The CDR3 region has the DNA TGTGCCATCCTGGGACTAGCGGGGGCAGAGACCCAGTACTTC.

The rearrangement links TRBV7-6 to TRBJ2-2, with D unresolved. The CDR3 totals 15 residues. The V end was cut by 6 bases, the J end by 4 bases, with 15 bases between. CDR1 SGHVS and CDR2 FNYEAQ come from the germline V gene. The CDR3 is CASSRLLRSTGELFF. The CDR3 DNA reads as TGTGCCAGCAGTCGACTGCTGCGATCCACCGGGGAGCTGTTTTTT.

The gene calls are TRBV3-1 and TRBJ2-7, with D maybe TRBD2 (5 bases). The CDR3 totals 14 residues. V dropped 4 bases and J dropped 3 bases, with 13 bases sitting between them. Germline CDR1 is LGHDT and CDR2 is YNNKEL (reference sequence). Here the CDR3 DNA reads TGTGCCAGCAGCCGCCGGGGATACCTCTACGAGCAGTACTTC. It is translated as CASSRRGYLYEQYF.

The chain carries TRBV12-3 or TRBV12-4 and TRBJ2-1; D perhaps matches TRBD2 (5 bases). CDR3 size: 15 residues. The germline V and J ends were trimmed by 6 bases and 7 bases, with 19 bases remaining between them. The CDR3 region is CASSPWGGSKNEQFF. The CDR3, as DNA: TGTGCCAGCAGCCCCTGGGGTGGGAGTAAGAATGAGCAGTTCTTC.

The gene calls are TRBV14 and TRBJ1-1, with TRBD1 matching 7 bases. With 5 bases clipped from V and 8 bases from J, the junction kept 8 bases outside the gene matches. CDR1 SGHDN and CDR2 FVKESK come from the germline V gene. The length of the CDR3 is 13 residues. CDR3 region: CASSNVRQGEAFF. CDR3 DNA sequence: TGTGCCAGCAGCAATGTTAGACAGGGAGAAGCTTTCTTT.

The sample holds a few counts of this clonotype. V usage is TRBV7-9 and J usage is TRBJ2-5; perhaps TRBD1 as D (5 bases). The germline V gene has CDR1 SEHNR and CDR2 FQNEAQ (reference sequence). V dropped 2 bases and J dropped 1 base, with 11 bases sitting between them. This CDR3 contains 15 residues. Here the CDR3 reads CASSLTRQIQETQYF. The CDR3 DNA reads TGTGCCAGCAGCTTAACTCGACAGATCCAAGAGACCCAGTACTTC.

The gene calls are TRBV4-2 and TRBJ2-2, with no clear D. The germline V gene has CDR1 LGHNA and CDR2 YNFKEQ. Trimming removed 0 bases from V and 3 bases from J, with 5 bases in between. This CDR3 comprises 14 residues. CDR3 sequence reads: CASSQEVDTGELFF. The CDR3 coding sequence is TGTGCCAGCAGCCAAGAAGTGGACACCGGGGAGCTGTTTTTT.

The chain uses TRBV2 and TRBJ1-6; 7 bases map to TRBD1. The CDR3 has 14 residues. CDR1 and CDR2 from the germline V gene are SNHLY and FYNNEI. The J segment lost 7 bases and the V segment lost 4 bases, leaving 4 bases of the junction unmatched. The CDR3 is CASSAGQRNSPLHF. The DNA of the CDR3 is TGTGCCAGCAGTGCGGGACAGCGGAATTCACCCCTCCACTTT.

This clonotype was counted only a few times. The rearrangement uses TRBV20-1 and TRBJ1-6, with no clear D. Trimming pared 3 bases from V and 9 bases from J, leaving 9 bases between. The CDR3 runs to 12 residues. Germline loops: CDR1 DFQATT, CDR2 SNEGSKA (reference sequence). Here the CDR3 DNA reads TGCAGTGCTAGTGCCCAGGCTTCACCCCTCCACTTT. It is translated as CSASAQASPLHF.

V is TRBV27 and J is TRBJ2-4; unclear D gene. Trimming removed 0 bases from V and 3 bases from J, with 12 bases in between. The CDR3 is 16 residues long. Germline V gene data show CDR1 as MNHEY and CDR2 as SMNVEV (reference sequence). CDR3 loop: CASSLSKQTDKNIQYF. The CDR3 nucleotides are TGTGCCAGCAGTTTATCGAAACAGACTGACAAAAACATTCAGTACTTC.

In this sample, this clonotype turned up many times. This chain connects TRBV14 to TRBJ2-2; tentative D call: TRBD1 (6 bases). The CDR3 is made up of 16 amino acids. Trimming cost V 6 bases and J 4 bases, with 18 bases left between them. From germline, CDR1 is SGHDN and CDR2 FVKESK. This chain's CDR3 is CASSPGTWPRTGELFF. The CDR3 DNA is TGTGCCAGCAGTCCCGGGACATGGCCCCGCACCGGGGAGCTGTTTTTT.

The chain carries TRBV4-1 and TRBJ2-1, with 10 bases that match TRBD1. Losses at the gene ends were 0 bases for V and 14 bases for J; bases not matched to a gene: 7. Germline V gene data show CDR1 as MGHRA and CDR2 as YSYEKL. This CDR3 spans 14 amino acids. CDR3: CASSQDRDRGLKFF. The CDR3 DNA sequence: TGCGCCAGCAGCCAAGACCGGGACAGGGGCTTAAAGTTCTTC.

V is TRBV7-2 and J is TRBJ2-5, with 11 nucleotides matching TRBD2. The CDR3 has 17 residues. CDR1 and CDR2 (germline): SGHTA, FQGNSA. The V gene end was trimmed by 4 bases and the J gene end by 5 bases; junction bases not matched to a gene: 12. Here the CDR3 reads CASSSGLAERWAETQYF. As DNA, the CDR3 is TGTGCCAGCAGCTCGGGACTAGCGGAGAGGTGGGCGGAGACCCAGTACTTC.

The CDR3 loop reads CASMVTRGVRETQYF. The CDR3 region has the DNA TGTGCCAGCATGGTTACCAGGGGGGTGCGGGAGACCCAGTACTTC. This sequence joins TRBV27 and TRBJ2-5; a weak D match, TRBD1 (7 bases). Trimming left V 7 bases short and J 5 bases short, with 20 bases between. Germline lookup yields CDR1 MNHEY and CDR2 SMNVEV (reference sequence). The CDR3 extends over 15 amino acids.

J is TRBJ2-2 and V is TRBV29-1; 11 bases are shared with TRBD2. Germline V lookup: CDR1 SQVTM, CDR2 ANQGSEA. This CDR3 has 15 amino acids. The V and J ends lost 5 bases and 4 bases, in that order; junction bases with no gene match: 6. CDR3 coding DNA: TGCAGCGTTAGGGTAGCGGGGGGGGCCACCGGGGAGCTGTTTTTT. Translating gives CSVRVAGGATGELFF.